This T cell receptor beta chain originates from a study of shared clonotypes between healthy human individuals. Overall study results and limits: There were few donors, and this limited the genetic and exposure-history diversity represented.

Trimming took off 4 bases at V and 3 bases at J, with 10 bases between the two ends. The CDR3 totals 13 residues. CDR1 is SGHNT, CDR2 YYREEE, per germline (reference sequence). The donors, all of them Caucasian adults, lived in Nashville, Tennessee. Each unsorted sample relied on about 100 million PBMCs as its source of genomic DNA. Worth noting for this clone: Antigen specificity is unknown.

The authors ran unsorted PBMC replicate PCRs on 300 ng DNA, about 30,000 T cell genomes. Clones were read by immunoSEQ multiplex PCR, and TCRdb kept only the in-frame ones, dropping some. The table records hundreds of thousands of clones, 79% of them present only once. V gene TRBV5-4 combines with J gene TRBJ2-5, with unresolved D. The source is a woman in her 40s in good health. Some clones in this sample may be carry-over from other donors' samples. The source material was PBMCs. CDR3 sequence: CASSGRSKETQYF. CDR3 DNA: TGTGCCAGCAGCGGGCGGAGCAAAGAGACCCAGTACTTC.